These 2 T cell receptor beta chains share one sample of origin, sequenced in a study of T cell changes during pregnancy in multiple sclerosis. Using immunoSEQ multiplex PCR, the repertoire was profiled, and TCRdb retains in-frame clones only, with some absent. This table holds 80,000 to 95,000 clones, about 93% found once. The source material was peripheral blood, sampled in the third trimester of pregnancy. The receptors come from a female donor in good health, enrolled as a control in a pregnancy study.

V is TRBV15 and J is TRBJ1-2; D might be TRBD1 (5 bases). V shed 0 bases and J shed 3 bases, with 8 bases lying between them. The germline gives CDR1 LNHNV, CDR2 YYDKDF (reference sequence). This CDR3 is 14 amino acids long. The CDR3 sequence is CATSRDQGHYGYTF. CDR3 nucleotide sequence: TGTGCCACCAGCAGAGATCAGGGTCACTATGGCTACACCTTC.

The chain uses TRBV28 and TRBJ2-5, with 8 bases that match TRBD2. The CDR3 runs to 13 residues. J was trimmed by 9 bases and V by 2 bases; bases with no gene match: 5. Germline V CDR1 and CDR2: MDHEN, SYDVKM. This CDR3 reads CASSLTSGGAQYF. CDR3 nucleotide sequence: TGTGCCAGCAGTTTAACTAGCGGTGGAGCCCAGTACTTC.